The rows below give T cell receptor beta chains drawn from one sample of a study of T cells after yellow fever vaccination. From the 5' RACE reads, TCRdb called clonotypes with MiXCR, one entry per CDR3 protein. In the table there are more than 250,000 distinct CDR3 sequences, around 6.8% of which are singletons. The sequencing used PBMCs, collected roughly 45 days after the first yellow fever vaccination. These receptors came from a young man who received the YFV17D yellow fever vaccine. The CDR3 runs from the conserved cysteine through the conserved F or W.

J	V	CDR3
TRBJ2-6	TRBV7-8	CASLLPPSVGANVLTF
TRBJ2-1	TRBV20-1	CRALQGATYNEQFF
TRBJ2-5	TRBV2	CASRKGAGDGKETQYF
TRBJ2-3	TRBV20-1	CSARDTNSDTQYF
TRBJ2-2	TRBV11-2	CASSYRRTSGGNTGELFF
TRBJ2-6	TRBV11-2	CASSLLAAGQGIPSGANVLTF
TRBJ1-2	TRBV7-9	CASSLVRAQAGDGYTF
TRBJ2-2	TRBV7-6	CASSLLLTGGTTGELFF
TRBJ1-3	TRBV7-3	CASSQDRETFSGNTIYF
TRBJ1-1	TRBV10-3	CATSGLNTEAFF
TRBJ1-4	TRBV14	CASSQKTGEGTNEKLFF
TRBJ1-2	TRBV6-5	CASSSFNTGGGYTF
TRBJ2-3	TRBV12-5	CASGFAVHTDTQYF
TRBJ2-5	TRBV7-2	CASSPGLAGGRKTQYF
TRBJ2-5	TRBV9	CASSPRGAEETQYF
TRBJ2-5	TRBV7-2	CASSPTPTSGGEGTQYF
TRBJ2-1	TRBV21-1	CASSKGSGGDYNEQFF
TRBJ1-2	TRBV7-8	CASSERDLNYGYTF
TRBJ1-2	TRBV7-2	CASSLVGQGQGYTF
TRBJ2-1	TRBV24-1	CATSDPDGPYEFNSYNEQFF
TRBJ2-3	TRBV7-2	CASSFSRYTDTQYF
TRBJ1-3	TRBV7-6	CASSPTGFSGNTIYF
TRBJ2-1	TRBV13	CASSSERGRVNEQFF
TRBJ1-4	TRBV20-1	CSARDPRGTNEKLFF
TRBJ2-1	TRBV4-3	CASSQGRQTGNEQFF
TRBJ1-3	TRBV28	CASSAGGSGNTIYF
TRBJ2-1	TRBV5-1	CASSSFRPSEQFF
TRBJ2-3	TRBV7-9	CASGGGVLLSSTDTQYF
TRBJ2-7	TRBV6-2/TRBV6-3	CASSFLAGAFYEQYF
TRBJ2-7	TRBV18	CASSPGKGTYEQYF
TRBJ2-1	TRBV3-1	CATSQGLRQGGLSYNEQFF
TRBJ2-5	TRBV5-6	CASRLRVAGETQYF
TRBJ2-4	TRBV7-8	CASSLDRVAKNIQYF
TRBJ2-5	TRBV4-3	CASSRQVGETQYF
TRBJ2-1	TRBV18	CASSPTAGRNEQFF
TRBJ2-7	TRBV20-1	CSARESPGEQYF
TRBJ2-2	TRBV5-1	CASSPGMNTGELFF
TRBJ2-1	TRBV15	CATSREEKRAVGEQFF
TRBJ1-1	TRBV12-3/TRBV12-4	CASRSGGGNTEAFF
TRBJ2-1	TRBV4-3	CASSQDPAASYNEQFF
TRBJ1-2	TRBV20-1	CSARHGYGYTF
TRBJ2-7	TRBV20-1	CSARVSGQPSYEQYF
TRBJ2-5	TRBV20-1	CSARAGGRGAFTYQETQYF
TRBJ2-6	TRBV9	CASSVALTLSGANVLTF
TRBJ2-1	TRBV5-1	CASSLGRGRLNNEQFF
TRBJ2-7	TRBV5-6	CASSLVTGGRSYEQYF
TRBJ2-1	TRBV3-1	CASSQRHLNEQFF